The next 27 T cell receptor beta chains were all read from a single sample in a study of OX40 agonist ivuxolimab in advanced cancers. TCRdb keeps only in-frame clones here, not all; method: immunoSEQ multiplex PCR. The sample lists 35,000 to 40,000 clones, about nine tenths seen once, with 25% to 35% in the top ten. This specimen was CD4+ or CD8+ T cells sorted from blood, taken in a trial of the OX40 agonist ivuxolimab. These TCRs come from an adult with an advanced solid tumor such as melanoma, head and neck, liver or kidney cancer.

CDR3 DNA: TGTGCGGGTGCTGCGAACACCGGGGAGCTGTTTTTT. It encodes CAGAANTGELFF. The chain joins TRBV7-6 to TRBJ2-2; D is unresolved. CDR1 is SGHVS, CDR2 FNYEAQ, per germline. The CDR3 length is 12 residues.

Written as DNA, the CDR3 is TGTGCCAGCAGCAAAGAAGTCTGGGCGAACACTGAAGCTTTCTTT. Translated, it gives CASSKEVWANTEAFF. This chain uses TRBV21-1 with TRBJ1-1; the table assigns TRBD1, which was not confirmed against the DNA. TRBV21-1 is listed as a pseudogene. CDR3 size: 15 residues.

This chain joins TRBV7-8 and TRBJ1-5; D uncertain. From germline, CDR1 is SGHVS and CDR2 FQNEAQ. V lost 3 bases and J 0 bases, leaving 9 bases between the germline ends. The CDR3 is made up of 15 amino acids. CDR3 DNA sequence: TGTGCCAGCAGCTTCCAGGATTATAGCAATCAGCCCCAGCATTTT. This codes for CASSFQDYSNQPQHF.

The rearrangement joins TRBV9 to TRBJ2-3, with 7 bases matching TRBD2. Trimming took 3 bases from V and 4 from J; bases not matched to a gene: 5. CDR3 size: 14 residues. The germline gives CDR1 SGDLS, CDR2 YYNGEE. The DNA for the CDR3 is TGTGCCAGCAGCGGTAGCGGGTGGTCAGATACGCAGTATTTT. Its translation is CASSGSGWSDTQYF. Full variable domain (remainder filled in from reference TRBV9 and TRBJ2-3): DSGVTQTPKHLITATGQRVTLRCSPRSGDLSVYWYQQSLDQGLQFLIQYYNGEERAKGNILERFSAQQFPDLHSELNLSSLELGDSALYFCASSGSGWSDTQYFGPGTRLTVL.

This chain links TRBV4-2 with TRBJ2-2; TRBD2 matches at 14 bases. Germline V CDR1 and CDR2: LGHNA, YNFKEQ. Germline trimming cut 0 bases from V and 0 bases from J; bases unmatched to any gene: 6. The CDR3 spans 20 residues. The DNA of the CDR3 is TGTGCCAGCAGCCAAGATGGGACTAGCGGGAGTAGCGCGAACACCGGGGAGCTGTTTTTT. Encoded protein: CASSQDGTSGSSANTGELFF.

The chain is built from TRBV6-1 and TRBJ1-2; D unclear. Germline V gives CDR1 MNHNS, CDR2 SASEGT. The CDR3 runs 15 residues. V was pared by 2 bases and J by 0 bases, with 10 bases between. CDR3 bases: TGTGCCAGCAGTGAATCGACGGTAGCTAACTATGGCTACACCTTC. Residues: CASSESTVANYGYTF.

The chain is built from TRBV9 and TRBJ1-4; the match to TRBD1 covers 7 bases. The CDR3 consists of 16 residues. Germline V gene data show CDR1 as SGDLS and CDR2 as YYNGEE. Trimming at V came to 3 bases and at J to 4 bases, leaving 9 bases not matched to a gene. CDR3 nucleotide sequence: TGTGCCAGCAGCGCCGGGACAGTTGGAAATAATGAAAAACTGTTTTTT. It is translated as CASSAGTVGNNEKLFF.

The CDR3 DNA reads TGTGCCATCAGTGACGGACAGGGGTACGAGCAGTACTTC. It codes for CAISDGQGYEQYF. The rearrangement uses TRBV10-3 and TRBJ2-7; 9 bases match TRBD1. V shed 3 bases, J shed 4 bases, and the junction held 1 base outside the gene matches. This CDR3 comprises 13 residues. CDR1 is ENHRY and CDR2 is SYGVKD in the germline V gene.

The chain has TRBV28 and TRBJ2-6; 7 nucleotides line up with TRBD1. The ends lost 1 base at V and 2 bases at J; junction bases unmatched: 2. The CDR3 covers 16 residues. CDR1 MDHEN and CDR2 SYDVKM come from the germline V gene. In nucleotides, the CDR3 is TGTGCCAGCAGTTTATCGCAGGGGGCTGGGGCCAACGTCCTGACTTTC. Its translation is CASSLSQGAGANVLTF.

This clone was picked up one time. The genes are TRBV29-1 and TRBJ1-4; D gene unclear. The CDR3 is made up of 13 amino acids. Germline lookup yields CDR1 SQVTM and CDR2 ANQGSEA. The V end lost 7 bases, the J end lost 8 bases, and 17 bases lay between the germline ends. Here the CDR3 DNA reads TGCAGCGGTACCTCACGACGGACGGAAAAACTGTTTTTT. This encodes CSGTSRRTEKLFF.

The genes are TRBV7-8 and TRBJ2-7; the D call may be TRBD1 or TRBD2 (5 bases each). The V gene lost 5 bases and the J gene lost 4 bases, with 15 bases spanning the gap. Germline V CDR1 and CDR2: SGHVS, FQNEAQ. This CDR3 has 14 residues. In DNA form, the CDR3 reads TGTGCCAGCAGCAACAGATCGGGGCTGTACGAGCAGTACTTC. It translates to CASSNRSGLYEQYF.

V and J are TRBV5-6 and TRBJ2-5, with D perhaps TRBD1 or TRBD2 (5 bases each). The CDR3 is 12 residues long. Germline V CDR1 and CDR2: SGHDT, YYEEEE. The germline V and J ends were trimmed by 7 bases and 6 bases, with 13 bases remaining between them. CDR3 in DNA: TGTGCCAGCTCGAGGGGTTTCAAGACCCAGTACTTC. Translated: CASSRGFKTQYF.

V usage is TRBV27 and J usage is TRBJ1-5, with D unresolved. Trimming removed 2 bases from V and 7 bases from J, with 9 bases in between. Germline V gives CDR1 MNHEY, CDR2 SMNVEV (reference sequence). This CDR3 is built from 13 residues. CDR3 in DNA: TGTGCCAGCAGTTTAAGTTTCCACCAGCCCCAGCATTTT. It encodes CASSLSFHQPQHF.

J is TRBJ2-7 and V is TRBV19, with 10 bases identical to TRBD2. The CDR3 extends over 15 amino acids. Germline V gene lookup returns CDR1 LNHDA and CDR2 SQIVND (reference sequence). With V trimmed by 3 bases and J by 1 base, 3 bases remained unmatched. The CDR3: CASSIGSGGSYEQYF. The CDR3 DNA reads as TGTGCCAGTAGTATCGGTAGCGGGGGGTCCTACGAGCAGTACTTC. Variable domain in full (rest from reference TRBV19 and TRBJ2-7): DGGITQSPKYLFRKEGQNVTLSCEQNLNHDAMYWYRQDPGQGLRLIYYSQIVNDFQKGDIAEGYSVSREKKESFPLTVTSAQKNPTAFYLCASSIGSGGSYEQYFGPGTRLTVT.

CDR3 sequence (DNA): TGTGCCAGTAGTTCTCTGACAGGGGAAAAACTGTTTTTT. Protein product: CASSSLTGEKLFF. The rearrangement links TRBV19 to TRBJ1-4, with TRBD1 matching over 7 bases. Germline CDR1 LNHDA, CDR2 SQIVND (reference sequence). This CDR3 has 13 residues. J lost 8 bases, V lost 5 bases, and 5 bases had no gene match.

The CDR3 DNA reads TGTGCCAGCAGCCCCGTAGCCAGGGGAGGCACAGATACGCAGTATTTT. It codes for CASSPVARGGTDTQYF. The V gene is TRBV7-2, the J gene TRBJ2-3; D is perhaps TRBD1 (6 bases). V was clipped by 5 bases and J by 1 base, with 16 bases between them. Looked up from germline, CDR1 is SGHTA and CDR2 is FQGNSA. This CDR3 has 16 amino acids.

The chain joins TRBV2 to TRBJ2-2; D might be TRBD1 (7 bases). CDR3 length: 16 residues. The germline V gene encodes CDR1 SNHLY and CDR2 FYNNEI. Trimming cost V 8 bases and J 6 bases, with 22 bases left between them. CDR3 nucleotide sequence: TGTGCCAGCCTCAGGGATCAGGGGGGTTTTGCCGGGGAGCTGTTTTTT. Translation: CASLRDQGGFAGELFF.

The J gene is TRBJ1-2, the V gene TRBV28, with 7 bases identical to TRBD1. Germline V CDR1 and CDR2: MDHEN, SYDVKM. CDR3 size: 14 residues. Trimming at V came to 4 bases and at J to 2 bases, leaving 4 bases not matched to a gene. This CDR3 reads CASSSLGQNYGYTF. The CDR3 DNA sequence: TGTGCCAGCAGTTCCCTGGGACAGAACTATGGCTACACCTTC.

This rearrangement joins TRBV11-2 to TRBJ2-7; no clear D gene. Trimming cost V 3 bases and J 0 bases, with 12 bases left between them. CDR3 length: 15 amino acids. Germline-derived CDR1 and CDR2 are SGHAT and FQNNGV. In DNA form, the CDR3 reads TGTGCCAGCAGCTTTTCCTTCAGTAGCTCCTACGAGCAGTACTTC. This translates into CASSFSFSSSYEQYF.

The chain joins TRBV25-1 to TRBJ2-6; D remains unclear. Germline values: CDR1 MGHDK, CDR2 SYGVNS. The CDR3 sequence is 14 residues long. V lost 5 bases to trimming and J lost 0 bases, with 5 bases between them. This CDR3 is CASSTSSGANVLTF. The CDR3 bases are TGTGCCAGCAGTACCTCCTCTGGGGCCAACGTCCTGACTTTC.

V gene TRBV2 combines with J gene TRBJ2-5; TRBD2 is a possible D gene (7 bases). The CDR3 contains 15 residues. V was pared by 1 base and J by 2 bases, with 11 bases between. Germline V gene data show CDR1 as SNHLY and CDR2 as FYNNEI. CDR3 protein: CASSEGRGTQETQYF. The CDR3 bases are TGTGCCAGCAGTGAAGGGCGGGGGACACAAGAGACCCAGTACTTC. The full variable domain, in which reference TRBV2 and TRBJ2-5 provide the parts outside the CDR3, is EPEVTQTPSHQVTQMGQEVILRCVPISNHLYFYWYRQILGQKVEFLVSFYNNEISEKSEIFDDQFSVERPDGSNFTLKIRSTKLEDSAMYFCASSEGRGTQETQYFGPGTRLLVL.

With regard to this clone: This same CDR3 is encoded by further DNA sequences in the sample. The CDR3 loop reads CASSRGTSGSSYNEQFF. In DNA, the CDR3 is TGTGCCAGCAGCAGAGGGACTAGCGGCAGCTCCTACAATGAGCAGTTCTTC. The V and J genes are TRBV5-4 and TRBJ2-1; TRBD2 matches at 11 bases. V was pared by 4 bases and J by 0 bases, with 6 bases of the junction left unmatched. CDR3 length: 17 residues. Germline loops: CDR1 SGHNT, CDR2 YYREEE (reference sequence).

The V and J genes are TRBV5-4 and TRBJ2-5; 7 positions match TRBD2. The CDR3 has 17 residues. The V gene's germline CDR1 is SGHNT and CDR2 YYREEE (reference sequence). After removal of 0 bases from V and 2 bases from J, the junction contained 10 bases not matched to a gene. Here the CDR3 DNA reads TGTGCCAGCAGCTTGGGTAGCGGGCAATTTGAGCAAGAGACCCAGTACTTC. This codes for CASSLGSGQFEQETQYF.

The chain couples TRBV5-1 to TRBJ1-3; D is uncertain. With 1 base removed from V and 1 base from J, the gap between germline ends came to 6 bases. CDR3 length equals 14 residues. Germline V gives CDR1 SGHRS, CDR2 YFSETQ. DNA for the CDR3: TGCGCCAGCAGCTTGCTGGGATCTGGAAACACCATATATTTT. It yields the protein CASSLLGSGNTIYF. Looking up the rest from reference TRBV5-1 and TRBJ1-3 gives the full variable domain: KAGVTQTPRYLIKTRGQQVTLSCSPISGHRSVSWYQQTPGQGLQFLFEYFSETQRNKGNFPGRFSGRQFSNSRSEMNVSTLELGDSALYLCASSLLGSGNTIYFGEGSWLTVV.

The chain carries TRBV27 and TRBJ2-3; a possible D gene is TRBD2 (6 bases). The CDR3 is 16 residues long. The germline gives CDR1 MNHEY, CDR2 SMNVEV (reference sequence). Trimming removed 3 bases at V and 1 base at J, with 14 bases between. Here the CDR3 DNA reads TGTGCCAGCAGTTTTCTGGCGGGGAGTCGCACAGATACGCAGTATTTT. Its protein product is CASSFLAGSRTDTQYF.

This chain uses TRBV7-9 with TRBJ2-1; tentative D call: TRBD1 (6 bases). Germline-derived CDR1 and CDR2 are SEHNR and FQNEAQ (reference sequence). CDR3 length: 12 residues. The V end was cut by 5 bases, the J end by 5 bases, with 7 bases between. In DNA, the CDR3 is TGTGCCAGCAGCCGACAGGACAATGAGCAGTTCTTC. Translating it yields CASSRQDNEQFF.

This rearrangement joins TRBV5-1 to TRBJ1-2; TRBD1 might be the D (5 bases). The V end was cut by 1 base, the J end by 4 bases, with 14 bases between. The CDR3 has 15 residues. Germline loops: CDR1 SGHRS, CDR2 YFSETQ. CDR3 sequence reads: CASSLTTDLAYGYTF. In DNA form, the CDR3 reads TGCGCCAGCAGCTTGACGACAGATTTGGCCTATGGCTACACCTTC.